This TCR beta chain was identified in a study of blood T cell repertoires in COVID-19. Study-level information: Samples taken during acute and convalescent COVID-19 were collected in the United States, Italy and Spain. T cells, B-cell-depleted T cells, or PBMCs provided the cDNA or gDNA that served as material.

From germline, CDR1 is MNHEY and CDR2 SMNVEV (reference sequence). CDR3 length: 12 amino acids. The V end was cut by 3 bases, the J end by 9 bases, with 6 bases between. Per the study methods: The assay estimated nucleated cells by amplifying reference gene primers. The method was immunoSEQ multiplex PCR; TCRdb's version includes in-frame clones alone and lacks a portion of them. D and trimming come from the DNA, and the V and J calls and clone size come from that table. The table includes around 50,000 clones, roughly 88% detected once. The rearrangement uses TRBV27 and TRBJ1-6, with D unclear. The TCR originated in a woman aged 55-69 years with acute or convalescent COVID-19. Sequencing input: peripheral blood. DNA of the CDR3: TGTGCCAGCAGTTTCTCGAGTTCACCCCTCCACTTT. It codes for CASSFSSSPLHF.